One and the same sample provided the 8 T cell receptor beta chains below, sequenced in a study of T cell repertoires in cytomegalovirus infection (dated by TCRdb to between 2018 and 2020). The listed sequencing device is Illumina HiSeq 1500. TCRdb passed the public sequencing reads through fastp at Q25 and MiXCR, retaining productive beta sequences. Each entry is one CDR3 protein sequence, shown with its most common DNA and genes. Recorded for this sample are 700,000 to 950,000 distinct CDR3 sequences; approximately 29% of them occurred a single time. The ten largest clones add up to 9.5% to 15% of the sample. Antigens of these TCRs are unknown. Reading the label with the study, this specimen's treatment or condition is: in vitro stimulation with specific CMV peptide epitopes to enrich CMV-specific T cells. The starting material was cultured CD8+ T cells from PBMCs, obtained from culture after CMV antigen stimulation. The receptors shown here come from a human donor in good health (CMV status not recorded). Some clones in this sample may be carry-over from other donors' samples.

J is TRBJ2-1 and V is TRBV29-1; D not resolved. This CDR3 is built from 14 residues. Germline CDR1 SQVTM, CDR2 ANQGSEA. Trimming left V 5 bases short and J 1 base short, with 12 bases between. CDR3 sequence: CSVRPSDSYNEQFF. The CDR3, as DNA: TGCAGCGTTCGTCCGTCGGATTCCTACAATGAGCAGTTCTTC.

Many counts were recorded for this clonotype. The gene calls are TRBV19 and TRBJ2-1, with TRBD2 identical over 10 bases. Germline V CDR1 and CDR2: LNHDA, SQIVND (reference sequence). V gave up 9 bases and J gave up 2 bases; unmatched junction bases: 25. This CDR3 is 21 amino acids long. The CDR3 DNA is TGTGCCAGCAAAGGGGAGGGAGGGATCCTAGCGGGGGCTACTCCCTACAATGAGCAGTTCTTC. Residues: CASKGEGGILAGATPYNEQFF.

The CDR3 is CASSEGVNYGYTF. The CDR3, as DNA: TGTGCCAGCAGTGAGGGAGTTAACTATGGCTACACCTTC. The chain links TRBV25-1 to TRBJ1-2, with D unresolved. This CDR3 is 13 amino acids long. The germline V gene encodes CDR1 MGHDK and CDR2 SYGVNS. V was pared by 3 bases and J by 1 base, with 6 bases between.

This clonotype was observed at least ten times. V usage is TRBV6-6 and J usage is TRBJ2-7; 10 positions match TRBD1. The ends lost 0 bases at V and 5 bases at J; junction bases unmatched: 4. The germline CDR1 and CDR2 sequences are MNHNY and SVGAGI (reference sequence). The CDR3 covers 15 residues. The CDR3 region has the DNA TGTGCCAGCAGTTACTCGACAGGGGGCTTCCACGAGCAGTACGTC. Its protein is CASSYSTGGFHEQYV.

This clonotype was seen only a few times. This rearrangement joins TRBV7-2 to TRBJ2-1, with TRBD2 matching 11 bases. The junction had 4 bases not matched to a gene; V was cut back by 5 bases and J by 7 bases. This CDR3 has 14 amino acids. Germline CDR1 reads SGHTA; CDR2 reads FQGNSA. In DNA form, the CDR3 reads TGTGCCAGCAGCCATAGCGGGGGGGCTAATGAGCAGTTCTTC. It encodes CASSHSGGANEQFF. The full variable domain, completed using reference TRBV7-2 and TRBJ2-1, is GAGVSQSPSNKVTEKGKDVELRCDPISGHTALYWYRQSLGQGLEFLIYFQGNSAPDKSGLPSDRFSAERTGGSVSTLTIQRTQQEDSAVYLCASSHSGGANEQFFGPGTRLTVL.

Judged by abundance, this clonotype is medium-sized. This chain uses TRBV7-9 with TRBJ2-3; TRBD1 is a possible D gene (6 bases). Trimming took 4 bases from V and 5 from J, leaving 13 bases between them. This CDR3 is 14 amino acids long. CDR1 is SEHNR, CDR2 FQNEAQ, per germline (reference sequence). The CDR3 protein is CASSSGQSEDTQYF. In DNA, the CDR3 is TGTGCCAGCAGCTCCGGACAGTCTGAAGATACGCAGTATTTT.

The rearrangement joins TRBV28 to TRBJ2-5; 7 bases line up with TRBD1. The V gene end was trimmed by 6 bases and the J gene end by 1 base; junction bases not matched to a gene: 8. The CDR3 has 15 amino acids. Germline-derived CDR1 and CDR2 are MDHEN and SYDVKM. CDR3 in amino acids: CASRNYRGGQETQYF. The DNA of the CDR3 is TGTGCCAGCAGGAATTACAGGGGTGGCCAAGAGACCCAGTACTTC.

The V and J genes are TRBV7-6 and TRBJ2-2, with D possibly matching TRBD2 (7 bases). V was cut by 5 bases and J by 5 bases, with 18 bases left in between. Germline V gives CDR1 SGHVS, CDR2 FNYEAQ. This CDR3 contains 16 residues. CDR3 in amino acids: CASSPTGGAGTGELFF. As DNA, the CDR3 is TGTGCCAGCAGCCCCACGGGGGGCGCGGGGACCGGGGAGCTGTTTTTT.